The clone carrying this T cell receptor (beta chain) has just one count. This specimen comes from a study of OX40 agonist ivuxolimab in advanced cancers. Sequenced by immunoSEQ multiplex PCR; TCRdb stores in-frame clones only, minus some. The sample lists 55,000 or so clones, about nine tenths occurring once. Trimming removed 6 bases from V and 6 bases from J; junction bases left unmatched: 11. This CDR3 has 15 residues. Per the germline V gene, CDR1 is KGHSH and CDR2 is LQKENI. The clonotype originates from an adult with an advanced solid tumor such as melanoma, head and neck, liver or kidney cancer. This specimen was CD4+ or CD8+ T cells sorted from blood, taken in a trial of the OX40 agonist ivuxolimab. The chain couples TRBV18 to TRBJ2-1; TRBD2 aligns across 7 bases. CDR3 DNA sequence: TGTGCCAGCTCCCGCCCTAGCGGAGCTGGCAATGAGCAGTTCTTC. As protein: CASSRPSGAGNEQFF.